The 2 T cell receptor beta chains below all came from one sample that was sequenced in a study of blood T cell repertoires in COVID-19. Assay used: immunoSEQ multiplex PCR; TCRdb lists only in-frame clones, some missing. The data show around 170,000 clones, with around four fifths seen just once and 13% to 15% held by the top ten. Sequencing used peripheral blood. Receptors originate from a man between 25 and 39 years old with active or convalescent COVID-19.

The chain recombines TRBV5-1 with TRBJ1-1; tentatively, D is TRBD1 (6 bases). Germline V lookup: CDR1 SGHRS, CDR2 YFSETQ. CDR3 length: 16 residues. Trimming left V 0 bases short and J 2 bases short, with 14 bases between. The CDR3 DNA is TGCGCCAGCAGCTTGGTTCCGGACAGCTTCAACACTGAAGCTTTCTTT. Protein product: CASSLVPDSFNTEAFF.

The chain recombines TRBV19 with TRBJ1-5, with TRBD1 matching 7 bases. The CDR3 is made up of 14 amino acids. Losses at the gene ends were 7 bases for V and 5 bases for J; bases not matched to a gene: 8. CDR1 is LNHDA and CDR2 is SQIVND in the germline V gene (reference sequence). CDR3: CASTRQGKDQPQHF. The DNA of the CDR3 is TGTGCCAGTACAAGACAGGGTAAGGATCAGCCCCAGCATTTT.